These T cell receptor beta chains were read from a single sample in a study of cytomegalovirus exposure and HLA in healthy donors. TCRdb keeps only in-frame clones here, not all; method: immunoSEQ multiplex PCR. The sample contains nearly 200,000 clones, 75% to 85% of which appear only once. Sequences were obtained from PBMCs. All receptors come from a woman aged 25 to 39 in good health and CMV-seropositive. CDR3s include the opening cysteine and the closing phenylalanine or tryptophan. The D gene is left open where the match is weak. For some rows the clone size is stated as once, few or many, or as a class when expanded; others skip it.

cdr3_length	d_call	clone_size	j_call	v_call	cdr3_nt	cdr3_aa
13	NA	NA	TRBJ2-2	TRBV30	TGTGCCTGGAGTCCCCTCGGGGGCGGGGAGCTGTTTTTT	CAWSPLGGGELFF
13	NA	few	TRBJ2-5	TRBV7-8	TGTGCCAGCAGCTCGGGACTTAAAGAGACCCAGTACTTC	CASSSGLKETQYF
16	NA	NA	TRBJ2-7	TRBV28	TGTGCCAGCAGTTTATCGGGGAGGCAGGGAGCCCACGAGCAGTACTTC	CASSLSGRQGAHEQYF
15	NA	once	TRBJ2-7	TRBV7-9	TGTGCCAGCAGGGCGGGTGGCGGGATGAGTAACGAGCAGTACTTC	CASRAGGGMSNEQYF
13	NA	NA	TRBJ1-2	TRBV6-6	TGTGCCAGCAGCCACAGAGATTACTATGGCTACACCTTC	CASSHRDYYGYTF
14	NA	NA	TRBJ1-5	TRBV19	TGTGCCAGTAGTATATCCGGGGAAAATCAGCCCCAGCATTTT	CASSISGENQPQHF
15	NA	NA	TRBJ1-5	TRBV19	TGTGCCAGTAGTAAAGGCGACAGAGATAATCAGCCCCAGCATTTT	CASSKGDRDNQPQHF
13	NA	NA	TRBJ1-4	TRBV18	TGTGCCAGCTCACCAGGGCAGGGTGAAAAACTGTTTTTT	CASSPGQGEKLFF
14	NA	NA	TRBJ1-1	TRBV18	TGTGCCAGCTCACTACGGACGGGGGGCACTGAAGCTTTCTTT	CASSLRTGGTEAFF
14	NA	NA	TRBJ1-5	TRBV28	TGTGCCAGCCGGAGTCAGGGGTCGAATCAGCCCCAGCATTTT	CASRSQGSNQPQHF
13	TRBD2	NA	TRBJ2-7	TRBV29-1	TGCAGCGTTGGTGCGGGGGGGGATTACGAGCAGTACTTC	CSVGAGGDYEQYF
13	NA	NA	TRBJ1-2	TRBV7-2	TGTGCCAGCAGCTTAGCCACAGCGGATGGCTACACCTTC	CASSLATADGYTF
14	NA	NA	TRBJ1-5	TRBV12-5	TGTGCTAGTGGTCTTGACGGAGCAAATCAGCCCCAGCATTTT	CASGLDGANQPQHF
9	NA	once	TRBJ1-1	TRBV30	TGTGCCCTTAACACTGAAGCTTTCTTT	CALNTEAFF
11	NA	few	TRBJ1-2	TRBV28	TGTGCCAGCAGGCAGGACTATGGCTACACCTTC	CASRQDYGYTF
14	NA	NA	TRBJ1-1	TRBV19	TGTGCCAGTAGTATGGGGAGTATGAACACTGAAGCTTTCTTT	CASSMGSMNTEAFF
13	NA	NA	TRBJ2-7	TRBV5-8	TGTGCCGGACAGTCGGGGAGCTCCTACGAGCAGTACTTC	CAGQSGSSYEQYF
16	TRBD1	NA	TRBJ1-4	TRBV7-6	TGTGCCAGCAGCACACGGACAGGGCCGGCTGAGGAAAAACTGTTTTTT	CASSTRTGPAEEKLFF
17	TRBD2	NA	TRBJ2-3	TRBV9	TGTGCCAGCAGCGCCGGGACTAGCGGGAGGACCACAGATACGCAGTATTTT	CASSAGTSGRTTDTQYF
12	NA	NA	TRBJ1-2	TRBV28	TGTGCCAGCAGTTCCCTGACCCAGTCGGGCACCTTC	CASSSLTQSGTF
15	TRBD1	few	TRBJ2-2	TRBV11-2	TGTGCCAGCAGCCTCCGACAGGGGAACACCGGGGAGCTGTTTTTT	CASSLRQGNTGELFF
15	TRBD2	NA	TRBJ2-1	TRBV7-3	TGTGCCAGCAGCTCCCCGCTAGCGGGAGGCAATGAGCAGTTCTTC	CASSSPLAGGNEQFF
14	TRBD1	once	TRBJ2-5	TRBV5-6	TGTGCCAGCAGCTTGGGACAGGGTTGGGAGACCCAGTACTTC	CASSLGQGWETQYF
14	NA	few	TRBJ2-7	TRBV4-1	TGCGCCAGCAGCCAAGATCCCGGCTCCTACGAGCAGTACTTC	CASSQDPGSYEQYF